This is a list of T cell receptor beta chains from one sample in a study of blood T cell repertoires in COVID-19. Only in-frame clones appear in the TCRdb table, and some are missing; sequencing was by immunoSEQ multiplex PCR. The sample holds about 90,000 clones, 85% seen once. The specimen was peripheral blood. The receptors stem from a woman aged 70 to 79 with active or convalescent COVID-19. The CDR3 runs from the conserved cysteine through the conserved F or W. The D gene is left open where the match is weak. Size is omitted from some rows. Given values are once, few, many or a class for expanded clones.

TRBV5-6,once,TRBD1,TRBJ2-1,TGTGCCAGCAGCCCAGGGACAGGGGGCAGGGATGAGCAGTTCTTC,CASSPGTGGRDEQFF
TRBV24-1,-,TRBD1,TRBJ1-6,TGTGCCACCAGTGGACGGGGACAGATTAATTCACCCCTCCACTTT,CATSGRGQINSPLHF
TRBV19,-,TRBD1,TRBJ1-3,TGTGCCAGTAGTATTGGAGGGGGCAGACACACCATATATTTT,CASSIGGGRHTIYF
TRBV6-2/TRBV6-3,-,-,TRBJ1-1,TGTGCCAGCAGTTACGTAGAGAACACTGAAGCTTTCTTT,CASSYVENTEAFF
TRBV10-2,-,-,TRBJ1-2,TGCGCCAGCAGTGAGTCGATCGGGAGGGGCTACACCTTC,CASSESIGRGYTF
TRBV5-1,-,-,TRBJ1-1,TGCGCCAGCAGCTTGGCCGGCAGGGCTAACACTGAAGCTTTCTTT,CASSLAGRANTEAFF
TRBV24-1,once,TRBD2,TRBJ2-1,TGTGCCACCAGCCCTTTGAGAGCGGGGGGGGTCAATGAGCAGTTCTTC,CATSPLRAGGVNEQFF
TRBV7-2,-,-,TRBJ2-7,TGTGCCAGCAGCCCCCGACAGGTTATTGCCTACGAGCAGTACTTC,CASSPRQVIAYEQYF
TRBV6-5,few,TRBD2,TRBJ2-7,TGTGCCAGCAGTTACTCGACTAGCGCTTACTCCTACGAGCAGTACTTC,CASSYSTSAYSYEQYF
TRBV4-3,-,-,TRBJ2-1,TGCGCCAGCAGCCCCTCGGCAGGTTCCTACAATGAGCAGTTCTTC,CASSPSAGSYNEQFF
TRBV6-1,-,-,TRBJ2-3,TGTGCCAGCAGTGAAATGTCTTTCACAGATACGCAGTATTTT,CASSEMSFTDTQYF
TRBV5-1,few,-,TRBJ2-5,TGCGCCAGCAGCGGGGGGTCAACGGAGACCCAGTACTTC,CASSGGSTETQYF
TRBV2,-,-,TRBJ1-5,TGTGCCAGCAGGAGTGGCGGGGCGGCCCAGCCCCAGCATTTT,CASRSGGAAQPQHF
TRBV28,-,-,TRBJ1-5,TGTGCCAGCAGTTTCACAGGAGGCAATCAGCCCCAGCATTTT,CASSFTGGNQPQHF
TRBV25-1,-,-,TRBJ1-1,TGTGCCAGCAGTAGCGTTTTGAACACTGAAGCTTTCTTT,CASSSVLNTEAFF
TRBV11-2,-,TRBD1,TRBJ2-5,TGTGCCAGCAGCTCCCGGGGACAGGGGGCTTGGGAGACCCAGTACTTC,CASSSRGQGAWETQYF
TRBV11-2,-,-,TRBJ1-2,TGTGCCAGCAGCTCAACAGGGTATGGCTACACCTTC,CASSSTGYGYTF
TRBV28,-,TRBD2,TRBJ2-7,TGTGCCAGCAGACGCGGGGGGGCCTACGAGCAGTACTTC,CASRRGGAYEQYF
TRBV28,-,TRBD2,TRBJ2-7,TGTGCCAGCAGTCGCCCGACTAGCGGGACATACGAGCAGTACTTC,CASSRPTSGTYEQYF
TRBV3-1/TRBV3-2,-,-,TRBJ2-7,TGTGCCAGCAGCCAAGCTGGGACTGGAGATTACGAGCAGTACTTC,CASSQAGTGDYEQYF
TRBV4-1,-,TRBD2,TRBJ2-7,TGCGCCAGCAGCCAAGGAGCGGGGGCGGGGTACGAGCAGTACTTC,CASSQGAGAGYEQYF
TRBV19,-,-,TRBJ1-5,TGTGCCAGTAACGCGGGAACCAGAAATCAGCCCCAGCATTTT,CASNAGTRNQPQHF
TRBV7-2,-,TRBD1,TRBJ2-1,TGTGCCAGCAGCTCCGGGACAGGGTGGGATGAGCAGTTCTTC,CASSSGTGWDEQFF
TRBV21-1,-,-,TRBJ2-7,TGTGCCAGCAGCAATTCTGGTCTAGCGGGGGGGCCAGCCCAGGACTACGAGCAGTACTTC,CASSNSGLAGGPAQDYEQYF
TRBV4-2,-,-,TRBJ1-2,TGTGCCAGCAGCATTGCGGGCCTCAACTATGGTTACACCTTC,CASSIAGLNYGYTF
TRBV6-1,few,-,TRBJ1-3,TGTGCCAGCAGTGAAAGGTCGGAGAACTCTGGAAACACCATATATTTT,CASSERSENSGNTIYF
TRBV6-4,-,TRBD2,TRBJ2-1,TGTGCCAGCAGTGCAACTAGCGACTCCTACAATGAGCAGTTCTTC,CASSATSDSYNEQFF
TRBV10-3,-,-,TRBJ2-3,TGTGCCATCAGTGAATTTTCTGATACGCAGTATTTT,CAISEFSDTQYF
TRBV24-1,-,-,TRBJ2-2,TGTGCCACCAGTGATTCGCTCCCAGGTGTCGCCGGGGAGCTGTTTTTT,CATSDSLPGVAGELFF
TRBV3-1/TRBV3-2,-,-,TRBJ1-4,TGTGCCAGCAGCCCCCCCGGAATCGGGGGTGAAAAACTGTTTTTT,CASSPPGIGGEKLFF
TRBV6-5,-,-,TRBJ2-5,TGTGCCAGCACTGCGATGACAGCTCAAGAGACCCAGTACTTC,CASTAMTAQETQYF
TRBV29-1,-,-,TRBJ1-1,TGCAGCGTTGGGGCAGGGGTAAGGACTGAAGCTTTCTTT,CSVGAGVRTEAFF
TRBV30,once,-,TRBJ1-2,TGTGCCTGGACCAGACACCTCAATGGCTACACCTTC,CAWTRHLNGYTF